This TCR beta chain was recovered during a study of graft-versus-host responses after intestinal transplantation. Study details: Each recipient received a multivisceral, liver-intestinal, or isolated intestinal graft. Tacrolimus and steroids were given for around 3 years to all recipients after anti-thymocyte globulin induction. Study-wide points: Recipient marrow harbored GvH clones, some of which surfaced first in ileum or blood.

Some clones are missing from TCRdb's copy, which holds only in-frame ones; the method was immunoSEQ multiplex PCR. Of some 92,000 clones detected, roughly 90% appear once; the ten largest clones hold more than 0.3%. This clone was recorded once. What it binds is unknown. CDR3 length: 15 amino acids. J gave up 3 bases and V 5 bases, and 6 bases lay outside the gene matches. Germline lookup yields CDR1 MNHEY and CDR2 SVGAGI. The sequencing here drew on unstimulated CD4+ T cells sorted from spleen or lymph node cells, taken before intestinal transplant. The sequence came from a human donor who received an intestinal transplant. This rearrangement joins TRBV6-5 to TRBJ2-1, with 8 bases aligning to TRBD2. The CDR3: CASSLRTSSYNEQFF. DNA for the CDR3: TGTGCCAGCAGTCTCCGGACTAGCAGCTACAATGAGCAGTTCTTC.